These T cell receptor beta chains were read from a single sample in a study of spatial heterogeneity in lung cancer. TCRdb used MiXCR to reprocess the 5' RACE reads, holding one entry per CDR3 protein. The sample lists about 50,000 distinct CDR3 sequences; roughly 7.2% were seen once. The sample was PBMCs, taken at surgery. These receptors were collected from a female donor with early-stage non-small cell lung cancer. Both conserved end residues are trimmed from each CDR3. Clone size is shown for a subset of rows, as once, few, many or a class of expanded clone.

cdr3_aa | v_call | clone_size
ASSLSGRGVTEAF | TRBV6-2/TRBV6-3 | .
ASSESSNEKLF | TRBV25-1 | .
AGGSYEQY | TRBV30 | few
ASSWASGGTDTQY | TRBV5-1 | .
ASGGRGNTFNQPQH | TRBV12-5 | many
ASSQDPQVDEQF | TRBV4-2 | many
ATSRAGHGYT | TRBV24-1 | many
ASSLSVGLNQPQH | TRBV27 | .
ASSLEGLGPYGYT | TRBV5-1 | .
ASSPGLISNQPQH | TRBV6-2/TRBV6-3 | .
ASSTGVEQY | TRBV5-1 | .
ASSFNPHQPQH | TRBV5-5 | .
SVDQTGLMNTEAF | TRBV29-1 | few
ASSYNRGGKNEQF | TRBV6-5 | .
ASSQEWVTSGPYEQY | TRBV4-3 | .
ASSWSASGNTIY | TRBV12-3/TRBV12-4 | .
ASSVEIWADSGNTIY | TRBV9 | .
ASSQGDSPLH | TRBV4-2 | .
SVISGTHSSYNEQF | TRBV29-1 | .
ASSEGFTLSPLH | TRBV6-2/TRBV6-3 | few
AISAGTSGGASNEQF | TRBV10-3 | .
ASMLAGGRHQPQH | TRBV2 | .
ASSGWTGGNTEAF | TRBV7-2 | few
SADRDRGREKLF | TRBV20-1 | .
ASSPLAGGSADTQY | TRBV12-3/TRBV12-4 | .
ASSLRGDADTQY | TRBV5-6 | .
ASSSFPEGQRETQY | TRBV7-9 | .
ASSPGTSGGSNNEQF | TRBV5-1 | many
ASSLAGQTEQF | TRBV7-9 | few
ASSSPLGNTIY | TRBV7-2 | few
ASARGGDYEQY | TRBV28 | many
SANDGKNSPLH | TRBV20-1 | .
SAVVPTGGASANYGYT | TRBV20-1 | few
SARIAGSQETQY | TRBV20-1 | many
ASSPLGVGFYEQY | TRBV3-1 | many
ASSSSGTQETQY | TRBV5-4 | many